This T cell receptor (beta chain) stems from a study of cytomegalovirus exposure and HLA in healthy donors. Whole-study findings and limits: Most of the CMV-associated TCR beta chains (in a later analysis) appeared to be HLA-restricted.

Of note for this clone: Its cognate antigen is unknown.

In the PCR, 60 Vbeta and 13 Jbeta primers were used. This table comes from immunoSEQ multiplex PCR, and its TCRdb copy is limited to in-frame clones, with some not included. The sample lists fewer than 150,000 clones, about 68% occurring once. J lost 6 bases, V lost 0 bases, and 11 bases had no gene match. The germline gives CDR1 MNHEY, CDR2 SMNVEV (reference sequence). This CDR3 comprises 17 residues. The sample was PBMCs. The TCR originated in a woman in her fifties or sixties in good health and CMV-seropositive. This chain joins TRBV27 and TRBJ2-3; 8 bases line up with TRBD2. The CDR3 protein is CASSLSLGGGRSDTQYF. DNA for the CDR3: TGTGCCAGCAGTTTATCCCTCGGCGGCGGGAGGTCGGATACGCAGTATTTT.